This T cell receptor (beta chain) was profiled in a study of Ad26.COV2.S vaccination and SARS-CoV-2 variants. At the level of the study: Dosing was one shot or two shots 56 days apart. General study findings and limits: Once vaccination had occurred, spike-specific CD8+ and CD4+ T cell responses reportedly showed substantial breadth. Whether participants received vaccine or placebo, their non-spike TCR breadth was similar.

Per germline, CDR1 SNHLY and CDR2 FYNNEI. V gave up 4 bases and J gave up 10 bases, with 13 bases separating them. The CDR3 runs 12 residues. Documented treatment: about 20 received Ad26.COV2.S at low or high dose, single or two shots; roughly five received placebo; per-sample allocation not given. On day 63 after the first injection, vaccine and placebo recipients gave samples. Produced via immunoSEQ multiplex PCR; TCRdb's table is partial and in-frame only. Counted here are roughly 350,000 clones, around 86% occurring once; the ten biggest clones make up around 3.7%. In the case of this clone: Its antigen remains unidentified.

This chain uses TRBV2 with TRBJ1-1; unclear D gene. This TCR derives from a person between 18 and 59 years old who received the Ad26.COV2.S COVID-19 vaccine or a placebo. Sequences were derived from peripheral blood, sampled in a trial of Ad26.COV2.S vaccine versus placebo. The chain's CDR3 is CASSGHVEGAFF. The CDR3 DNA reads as TGTGCCAGCAGTGGTCATGTAGAGGGAGCTTTCTTT.